These 8 T cell receptor beta chains share one sample of origin, sequenced in a study of control samples from healthy donors and cancer patients. Measured with immunoSEQ multiplex PCR; TCRdb has only the in-frame clones, and not every one. The table shows some 130,000 clones, with over 85% occurring only once. The sequenced sample was blood. Every receptor here comes from a man aged 25 to 45 in good health.

The chain links TRBV20-1 to TRBJ2-3; D is undetermined. Germline CDR1 DFQATT, CDR2 SNEGSKA (reference sequence). V lost 1 base to trimming and J lost 6 bases, with 2 bases between them. The CDR3 has 10 amino acids. The CDR3 protein is CSARGDTQYF. Here the CDR3 DNA reads TGCAGTGCTAGAGGGGATACGCAGTATTTT.

V and J are TRBV19 and TRBJ1-1, with D unresolved. The CDR3 is 13 amino acids. Trimming took 2 bases from V and 5 from J, leaving 9 bases between them. CDR1 is LNHDA and CDR2 is SQIVND in the germline V gene (reference sequence). CDR3 nucleotides: TGTGCCAGTAGTATACAGGTCGAAACTGAAGCTTTCTTT. Residues: CASSIQVETEAFF.

The chain links TRBV19 to TRBJ2-3; 7 bases line up with TRBD1. Looked up from germline, CDR1 is LNHDA and CDR2 is SQIVND (reference sequence). The V segment lost 4 bases and the J segment 1 base; nucleotides outside the gene matches: 11. The CDR3 is 17 residues long. CDR3 residues: CASSRPGRGLGTDTQYF. The DNA for the CDR3 is TGTGCCAGTAGTAGACCAGGCAGGGGGTTGGGCACAGATACGCAGTATTTT.

CDR3 amino acids: CASSISGYTYNEQFF. CDR3 in DNA: TGTGCCAGTAGTATATCGGGGTACACCTACAATGAGCAGTTCTTC. The chain has TRBV19 and TRBJ2-1, with D maybe TRBD2 (5 bases). CDR1 is LNHDA, CDR2 SQIVND, per germline (reference sequence). The CDR3 contains 15 residues. With 2 bases removed from V and 2 bases from J, the gap between germline ends came to 10 bases.

The gene calls are TRBV7-9 and TRBJ1-2; D possibly corresponds to TRBD1 (6 bases). V gave up 3 bases and J gave up 4 bases, with 15 bases separating them. This CDR3 comprises 15 residues. CDR1 is SEHNR and CDR2 is FQNEAQ in the germline V gene (reference sequence). CDR3 bases: TGTGCCAGCAGCTTGGTAGGGGGGCGATTCTATGGCTACACCTTC. Translation: CASSLVGGRFYGYTF.

This sequence joins TRBV7-9 and TRBJ2-5, with 9 bases identical to TRBD1. Unmatched junction bases numbered 13, after V lost 6 bases and J lost 5 bases. This CDR3 has 16 residues. Germline CDR1 reads SEHNR; CDR2 reads FQNEAQ (reference sequence). CDR3 DNA: TGTGCCAGCAGATATGTCACAGGGGGCCCTTTGGAGACCCAGTACTTC. Its translation: CASRYVTGGPLETQYF.

This clone was seen once. The chain employs TRBV6-5 and TRBJ1-5; no definite D call. The CDR3 is made up of 14 amino acids. Trimming took off 2 bases at V and 4 bases at J, with 9 bases between the two ends. Germline lookup yields CDR1 MNHEY and CDR2 SVGAGI. The CDR3 nucleotides read TGTGCCAGCAGTTACAAACAGAGTAATCAGCCCCAGCATTTT. Its translation is CASSYKQSNQPQHF.

CDR3 sequence (DNA): TGTGCCAGCAGGATACAGGGGCTGCAGCCCCAGCATTTT. Translated: CASRIQGLQPQHF. The J gene is TRBJ1-5, the V gene TRBV6-5, with TRBD1 matching 7 bases. The CDR3 runs to 13 residues. Looked up from germline, CDR1 is MNHEY and CDR2 is SVGAGI. V shed 6 bases, J shed 7 bases, and the junction held 6 bases outside the gene matches.